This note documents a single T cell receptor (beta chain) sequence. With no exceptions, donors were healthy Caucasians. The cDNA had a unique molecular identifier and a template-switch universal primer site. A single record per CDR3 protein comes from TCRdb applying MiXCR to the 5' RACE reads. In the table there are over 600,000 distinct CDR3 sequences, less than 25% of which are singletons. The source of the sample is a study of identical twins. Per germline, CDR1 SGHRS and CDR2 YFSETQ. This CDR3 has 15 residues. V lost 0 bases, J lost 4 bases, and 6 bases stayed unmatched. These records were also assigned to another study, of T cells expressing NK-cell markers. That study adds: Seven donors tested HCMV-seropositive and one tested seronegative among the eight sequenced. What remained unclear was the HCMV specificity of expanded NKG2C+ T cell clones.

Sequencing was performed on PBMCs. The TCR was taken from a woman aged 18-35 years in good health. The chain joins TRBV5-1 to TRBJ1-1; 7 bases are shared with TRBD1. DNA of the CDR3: TGCGCCAGCAGCTTGGAGGGACAGTTACCCACTGAAGCTTTCTTT. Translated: CASSLEGQLPTEAFF.